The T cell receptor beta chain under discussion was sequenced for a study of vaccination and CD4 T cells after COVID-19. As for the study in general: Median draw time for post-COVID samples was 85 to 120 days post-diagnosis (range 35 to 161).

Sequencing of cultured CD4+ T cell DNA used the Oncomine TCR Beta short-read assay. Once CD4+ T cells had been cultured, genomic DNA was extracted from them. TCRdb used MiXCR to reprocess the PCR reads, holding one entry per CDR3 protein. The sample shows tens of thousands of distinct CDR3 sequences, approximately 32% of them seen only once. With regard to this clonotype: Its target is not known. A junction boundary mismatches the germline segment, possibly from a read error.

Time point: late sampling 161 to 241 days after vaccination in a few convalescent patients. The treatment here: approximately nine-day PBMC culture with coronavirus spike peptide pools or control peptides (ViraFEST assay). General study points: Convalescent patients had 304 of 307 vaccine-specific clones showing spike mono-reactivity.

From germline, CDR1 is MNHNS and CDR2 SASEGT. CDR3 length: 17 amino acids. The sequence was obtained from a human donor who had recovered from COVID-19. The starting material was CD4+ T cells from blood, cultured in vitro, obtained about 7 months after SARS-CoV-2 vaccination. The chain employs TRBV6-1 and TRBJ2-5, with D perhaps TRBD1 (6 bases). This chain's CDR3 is CASSEWARQGPGEAQYF. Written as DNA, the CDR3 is TGTGCCAGCAGTGAATGGGCTCGGCAGGGGCCAGGAGAGGCCCAGTACTTC.